The 9 T cell receptor beta chains presented below share a single source sample, sequenced in a study of blood T cells in healthy people across ages. With a J-beta primer mix and a sample-barcoded 5' primer, a second PCR ran about 6 to 11 cycles. TCRdb itself ran the 5' RACE reads through MiXCR, one entry per CDR3 protein. The data contain under 1 million distinct CDR3 sequences, under 45% of them seen just once; the ten biggest clones take up 15% to 25%. The sequenced sample consisted of blood. The receptors originated from a man aged 60 to 75 in good health.

The chain couples TRBV29-1 to TRBJ2-1; 11 bases map to TRBD2. Germline CDR1 and CDR2: SQVTM and ANQGSEA. V trimming: 6 bases; J trimming: 12 bases; junction bases outside the gene matches: 19. The CDR3 consists of 16 residues. As DNA, the CDR3 is TGCAGCGTCGACAGAACTAGCGGGGGCCCACTGTGGGGGCAGTTCTTC. Encoded protein: CSVDRTSGGPLWGQFF.

The CDR3 DNA is TGTGCCAGCAGTGAATCGGCTAAGGGGGGACTTTGGGGCTACACCTTC. It encodes CASSESAKGGLWGYTF. The J gene is TRBJ1-2, the V gene TRBV6-4; possible D gene TRBD1, 6 bases. Germline lookup yields CDR1 MRHNA and CDR2 SNTAGT. Trimming stripped 3 bases from V and 8 bases from J, with 22 bases between. The CDR3 is made up of 16 amino acids.

The V call is TRBV6-1, the J call TRBJ1-5; D is undetermined. The CDR3 spans 13 residues. The ends were cut back, 2 bases at V and 4 bases at J, with 6 bases in the middle. The germline gives CDR1 MNHNS, CDR2 SASEGT. The CDR3: CASSETGNQPQHF. CDR3 nucleotides: TGTGCCAGCAGTGAAACGGGGAATCAGCCCCAGCATTTT.

This clonotype was recorded only once. J is TRBJ2-3 and V is TRBV10-3; D gene uncertain. CDR3 length equals 14 residues. Germline V gene data show CDR1 as ENHRY and CDR2 as SYGVKD. The V gene lost 10 bases and the J gene lost 0 bases, with 14 bases spanning the gap. CDR3 bases: TGTGCCACCGCCGTTCAGGTTAGCACAGATACGCAGTATTTT. This codes for CATAVQVSTDTQYF.

V gene TRBV7-2 combines with J gene TRBJ2-1, with D possibly TRBD1 on 8 matching bases. Germline V lookup: CDR1 SGHTA, CDR2 FQGNSA. The CDR3 is 14 amino acids. V was cut by 4 bases and J by 9 bases, with 16 bases left in between. The CDR3 loop is CASSSQGGGIEQFF. Written as DNA, the CDR3 is TGTGCCAGCAGCTCACAGGGGGGGGGGATTGAGCAGTTCTTC. The full variable domain, rest sourced from reference TRBV7-2 and TRBJ2-1, is GAGVSQSPSNKVTEKGKDVELRCDPISGHTALYWYRQSLGQGLEFLIYFQGNSAPDKSGLPSDRFSAERTGGSVSTLTIQRTQQEDSAVYLCASSSQGGGIEQFFGPGTRLTVL.

This clonotype was seen only a few times. This sequence joins TRBV9 and TRBJ2-3, with D tentatively TRBD2 (7 bases). V was trimmed by 1 base and J by 3 bases, leaving 18 bases between them. This CDR3 has 17 amino acids. Germline lookup yields CDR1 SGDLS and CDR2 YYNGEE. CDR3: CASSVLGGLSRTDTQYF. The CDR3 bases are TGTGCCAGCAGCGTACTGGGGGGGCTTTCCCGAACAGATACGCAGTATTTT.

The V gene is TRBV7-2, the J gene TRBJ1-6, with D tentatively TRBD1 (5 bases). There are 16 residues in the CDR3. The ends were cut back, 4 bases at V and 0 bases at J, with 10 bases in the middle. Germline CDR1 reads SGHTA; CDR2 reads FQGNSA. The CDR3 coding sequence is TGTGCCAGCAGCTCACAGCAGGGCTCCTATAATTCACCCCTCCACTTT. Translated, it gives CASSSQQGSYNSPLHF.

A single count supports this clonotype. This chain uses TRBV7-9 with TRBJ2-2; the D gene is possibly TRBD1 (6 bases). There are 14 residues in the CDR3. Germline V CDR1 and CDR2: SEHNR, FQNEAQ (reference sequence). V was shortened by 0 bases and J by 7 bases, with 9 bases between the two germline ends. The CDR3 DNA is TGTGCCAGCAGCTTAGCGGGGGCCCTCGGGGAGCTGTTTTTT. Residues: CASSLAGALGELFF.

This clonotype was observed a handful of times. The chain links TRBV6-2 or TRBV6-3 to TRBJ2-7; D remains ambiguous. The CDR3 spans 18 residues. Trimming removed 0 bases at V and 3 bases at J, with 21 bases between. In germline, CDR1 is MNHEY, CDR2 SVGEGT. CDR3 DNA: TGTGCCAGCAGTTACTCCGTGGCAAGTCGTTCGTTGGGCTACGAGCAGTACTTC. The encoded protein is CASSYSVASRSLGYEQYF.